The 10 T cell receptor beta chains in this list originate from one sample, sequenced in a study of beta chain features in type 1 diabetes. Of the isolated RNA, all was reverse transcribed, and so the sequenced material was expressed TCRB transcripts. TCRdb's table, derived via immunoSEQ multiplex PCR, lists solely in-frame clones and lacks some. This table holds about 150,000 clones, approximately 10% found once. Points from the study as a whole: All four CD4+ subsets from Type 1 diabetes patients carried moderately but significantly shorter TCRB CDR3s.

These receptors' targets are unknown. The sequenced sample consisted of central memory CD4+ T cells from blood. Every receptor here comes from a man aged 25 to 40 with type 1 diabetes.

V usage is TRBV28 and J usage is TRBJ2-5; 8 nucleotides align to TRBD1. The germline V gene has CDR1 MDHEN and CDR2 SYDVKM. V shed 2 bases, J shed 5 bases, and the junction held 10 bases outside the gene matches. The length of the CDR3 is 16 residues. As DNA, the CDR3 is TGTGCCAGCAGTTTACTGGACAGGGTGGGATGGGAGACCCAGTACTTC. Its translation is CASSLLDRVGWETQYF. Combining the CDR3 with reference TRBV28 and TRBJ2-5 gives the whole variable domain DVKVTQSSRYLVKRTGEKVFLECVQDMDHENMFWYRQDPGLGLRLIYFSYDVKMKEKGDIPEGYSVSREKKERFSLILESASTNQTSMYLCASSLLDRVGWETQYFGPGTRLLVL.

This clone was seen a few times. V is TRBV7-2 and J is TRBJ2-5, with D hard to call. The germline gives CDR1 SGHTA, CDR2 FQGNSA. Trimming cost V 3 bases and J 2 bases, with 4 bases left between them. This CDR3 comprises 12 residues. The CDR3, as DNA: TGTGCCAGCAGCTTCCAGCAAGAGACCCAGTACTTC. Translated: CASSFQQETQYF.

This clone turned up a few times. The gene calls are TRBV5-6 and TRBJ1-2; TRBD1 agrees at 9 bases. V trimming: 3 bases; J trimming: 5 bases; junction bases outside the gene matches: 5. Germline CDR1 reads SGHDT; CDR2 reads YYEEEE. CDR3 size: 14 residues. CDR3 in amino acids: CASSSDRGFYGYTF. The CDR3 bases are TGTGCCAGCAGCTCCGACAGGGGGTTTTATGGCTACACCTTC.

This clone was counted a few times. The rearrangement links TRBV7-9 to TRBJ1-4, with 7 positions matching TRBD1. V shed 2 bases, J shed 7 bases, and the junction held 4 bases outside the gene matches. The CDR3 is 14 residues long. Per the germline V gene, CDR1 is SEHNR and CDR2 is FQNEAQ (reference sequence). The CDR3 loop is CASSLSTGSEKLFF. The CDR3 DNA is TGTGCCAGCAGCTTATCGACAGGGTCTGAAAAACTGTTTTTT.

The V call is TRBV7-3, the J call TRBJ2-1; D gene unclear. Germline V lookup: CDR1 SGHTA, CDR2 FQGTGA. CDR3 length: 14 amino acids. The V and J ends lost 3 bases and 2 bases respectively, with 8 bases between them. CDR3 amino acids: CASSFGGPYNEQFF. The CDR3 DNA reads TGTGCCAGCAGCTTCGGCGGCCCCTACAATGAGCAGTTCTTC.

This chain links TRBV7-2 with TRBJ2-3; D perhaps matches TRBD2 (6 bases). Germline assignment: CDR1 SGHTA and CDR2 FQGNSA. This CDR3 spans 13 amino acids. The V gene lost 8 bases and the J gene lost 2 bases, with 11 bases spanning the gap. In nucleotides, the CDR3 is TGTGCCAGCGCGCGGGGTTCCACAGATACGCAGTATTTT. It specifies CASARGSTDTQYF.

CDR3 sequence (DNA): TGTGCCAGCAGTCTACGCCTGTCAGGGGATGAAGGCTACACCTTC. The encoded protein is CASSLRLSGDEGYTF. J is TRBJ1-2 and V is TRBV6-5; weak D call: TRBD1 (6 bases). The germline V gene has CDR1 MNHEY and CDR2 SVGAGI. V lost 5 bases and J 8 bases, leaving 21 bases between the germline ends. The CDR3 totals 15 residues.

The chain is built from TRBV14 and TRBJ2-3; a possible D gene is TRBD2 (6 bases). The CDR3 contains 15 residues. V lost 1 base, J lost 8 bases, and 16 bases lay in between. Per germline, CDR1 SGHDN and CDR2 FVKESK. The CDR3 DNA sequence: TGTGCCAGCAGCCAAGTTCAACAGGTCGGGGGTACGCAGTATTTT. Translating gives CASSQVQQVGGTQYF.

This clone was recorded a few times. The chain has TRBV5-4 and TRBJ2-7; 9 bases are shared with TRBD1. V lost 4 bases and J lost 2; bases outside the gene matches: 13. The CDR3 loop spans 17 amino acids. Looked up from germline, CDR1 is SGHNT and CDR2 is YYREEE (reference sequence). The DNA for the CDR3 is TGTGCCAGCAGCGGGGGAGTTGGACAGGGGTCCGCCTACGAGCAGTACTTC. Amino acid sequence: CASSGGVGQGSAYEQYF.

This clone was seen a handful of times. This chain uses TRBV28 with TRBJ2-5; tentative D call: TRBD2 (6 bases). The V gene lost 7 bases and the J gene lost 9 bases, with 18 bases spanning the gap. The germline gives CDR1 MDHEN, CDR2 SYDVKM. The CDR3 contains 13 residues. CDR3 nucleotide sequence: TGTGCCAGCACAACGGAGGCCGGGAGAGCCCAGTACTTC. Its protein is CASTTEAGRAQYF.